This section outlines one TCR beta chain sequence together with its context. Authors' analysis steps: Nucleated cell number was recorded as an estimate derived from reference gene primer amplification. TCRdb keeps only in-frame clones here, not all; method: immunoSEQ multiplex PCR. The V and J calls and clone size are taken from that table; D and trimming were inferred from the DNA. The data hold almost 95,000 clones, with around 85% observed a single time. This entry is derived from a study of blood T cell repertoires in COVID-19. For the study at large: Nucleic acid was either cDNA or gDNA, and it came from T cells, B-cell-depleted T cells, or PBMCs.

The CDR3 is made up of 14 amino acids. Trimming removed 3 bases from V and 1 base from J, with 10 bases in between. Germline V lookup: CDR1 SGDLS, CDR2 YYNGEE. The chain links TRBV9 to TRBJ2-5; D is perhaps TRBD2 (6 bases). Sequencing used peripheral blood. This TCR was recovered from a woman aged 60 to 75 with COVID-19, enrolled during active disease. The CDR3 spells CASSAGSFQETQYF. Here the CDR3 DNA reads TGTGCCAGCAGCGCCGGGAGCTTCCAAGAGACCCAGTACTTC.